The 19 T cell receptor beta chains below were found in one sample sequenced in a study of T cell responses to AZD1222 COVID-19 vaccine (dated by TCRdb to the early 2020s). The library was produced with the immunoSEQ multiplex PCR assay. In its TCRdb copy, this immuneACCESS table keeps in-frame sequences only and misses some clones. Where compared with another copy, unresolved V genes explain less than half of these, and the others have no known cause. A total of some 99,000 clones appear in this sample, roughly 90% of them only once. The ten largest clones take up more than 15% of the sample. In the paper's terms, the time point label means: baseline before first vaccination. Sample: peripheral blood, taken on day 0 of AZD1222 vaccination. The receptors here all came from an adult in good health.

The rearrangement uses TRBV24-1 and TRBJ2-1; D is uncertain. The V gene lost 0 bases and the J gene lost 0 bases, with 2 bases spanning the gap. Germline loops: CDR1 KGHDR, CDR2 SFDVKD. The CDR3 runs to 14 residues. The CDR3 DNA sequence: TGTGCCACCAGTGATTTGGTCTCCTACAATGAGCAGTTCTTC. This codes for CATSDLVSYNEQFF.

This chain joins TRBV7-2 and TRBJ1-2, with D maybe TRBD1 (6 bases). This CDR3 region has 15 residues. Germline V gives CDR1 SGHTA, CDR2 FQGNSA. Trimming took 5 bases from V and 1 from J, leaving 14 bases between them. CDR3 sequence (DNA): TGTGCCAGCAGCCTTCCCGGGGGCGTTAACTATGGCTACACCTTC. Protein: CASSLPGGVNYGYTF. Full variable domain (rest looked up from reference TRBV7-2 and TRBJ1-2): GAGVSQSPSNKVTEKGKDVELRCDPISGHTALYWYRQSLGQGLEFLIYFQGNSAPDKSGLPSDRFSAERTGGSVSTLTIQRTQQEDSAVYLCASSLPGGVNYGYTFGSGTRLTVV.

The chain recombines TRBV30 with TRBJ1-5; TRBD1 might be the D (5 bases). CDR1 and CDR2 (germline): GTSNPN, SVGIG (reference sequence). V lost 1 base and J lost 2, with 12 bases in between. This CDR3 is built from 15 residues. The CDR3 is CAWSGGGGRNQPQHF. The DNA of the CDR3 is TGTGCCTGGAGTGGGGGGGGTGGGCGCAATCAGCCCCAGCATTTT.

The CDR3 coding sequence is TGCAGCGCGTGCCGGGACGGGGTGAGTGAGCAGTTCTTC. Translating gives CSACRDGVSEQFF. V is TRBV29-1 and J is TRBJ2-1, with D possibly being TRBD1 or TRBD2 (5 bases each). From germline, CDR1 is SQVTM and CDR2 ANQGSEA. Trimming stripped 7 bases from V and 9 bases from J, with 19 bases between. The CDR3 spans 13 residues.

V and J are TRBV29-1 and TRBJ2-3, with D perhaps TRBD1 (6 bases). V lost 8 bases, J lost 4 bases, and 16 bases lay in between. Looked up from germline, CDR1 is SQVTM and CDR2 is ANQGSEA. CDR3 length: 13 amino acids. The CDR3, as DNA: TGCAGCACCTCCAGGGGTCGGGCAGATACGCAGTATTTT. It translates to CSTSRGRADTQYF.

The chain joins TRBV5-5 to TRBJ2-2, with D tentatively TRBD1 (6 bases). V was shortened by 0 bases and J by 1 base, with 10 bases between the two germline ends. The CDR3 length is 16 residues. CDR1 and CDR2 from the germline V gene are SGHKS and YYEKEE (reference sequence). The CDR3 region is CASSLEAGVNTGELFF. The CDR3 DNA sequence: TGTGCCAGCAGCTTGGAGGCAGGGGTGAACACCGGGGAGCTGTTTTTT.

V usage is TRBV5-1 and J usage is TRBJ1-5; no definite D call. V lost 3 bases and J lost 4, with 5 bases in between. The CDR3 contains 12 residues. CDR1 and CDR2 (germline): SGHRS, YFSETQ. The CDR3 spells CASSSNNQPQHF. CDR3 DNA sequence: TGCGCCAGCAGCTCTAATAATCAGCCCCAGCATTTT.

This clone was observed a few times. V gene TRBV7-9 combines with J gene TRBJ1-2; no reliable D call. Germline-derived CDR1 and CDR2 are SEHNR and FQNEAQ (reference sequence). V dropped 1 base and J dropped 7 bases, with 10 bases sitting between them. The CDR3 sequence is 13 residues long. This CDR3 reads CASSLDTYSGYTF. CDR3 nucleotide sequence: TGTGCCAGCAGCTTAGACACCTACTCTGGCTACACCTTC.

Here the CDR3 DNA reads TGCGCCAGCAGCCAAGTGGCCGGGCAAGTCGGATCCTACAATGAGCAGTTCTTC. This encodes CASSQVAGQVGSYNEQFF. This chain uses TRBV4-1 with TRBJ2-1; D gene unclear. Germline CDR1 and CDR2: MGHRA and YSYEKL. The CDR3 length is 18 residues. Trimming stripped 1 base from V and 1 base from J, with 17 bases between.

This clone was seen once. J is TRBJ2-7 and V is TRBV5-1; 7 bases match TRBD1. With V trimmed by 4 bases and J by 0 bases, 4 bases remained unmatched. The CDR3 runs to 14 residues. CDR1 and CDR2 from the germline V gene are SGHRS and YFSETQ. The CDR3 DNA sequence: TGCGCCAGCAGCGCGGACAGGTTCTCCTACGAGCAGTACTTC. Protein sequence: CASSADRFSYEQYF.

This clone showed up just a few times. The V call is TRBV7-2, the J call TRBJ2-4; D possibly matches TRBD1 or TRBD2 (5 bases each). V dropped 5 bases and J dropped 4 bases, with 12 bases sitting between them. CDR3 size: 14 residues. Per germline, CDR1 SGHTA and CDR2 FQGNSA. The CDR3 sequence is CASSVSGPKNIQYF. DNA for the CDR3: TGTGCCAGCAGCGTGTCGGGGCCAAAAAACATTCAGTACTTC.

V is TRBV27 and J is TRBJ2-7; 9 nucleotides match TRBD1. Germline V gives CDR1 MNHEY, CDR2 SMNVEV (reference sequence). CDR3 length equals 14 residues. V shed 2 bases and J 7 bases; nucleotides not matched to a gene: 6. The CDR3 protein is CASSLNTGGGEQYF. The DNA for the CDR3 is TGTGCCAGCAGTTTAAATACAGGGGGCGGAGAGCAGTACTTC.

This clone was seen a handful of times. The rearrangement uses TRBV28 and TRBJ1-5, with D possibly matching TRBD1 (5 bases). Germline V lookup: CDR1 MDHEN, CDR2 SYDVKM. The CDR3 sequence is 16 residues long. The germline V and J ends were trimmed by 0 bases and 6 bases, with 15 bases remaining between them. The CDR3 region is CASSLWNVGGGQPQHF. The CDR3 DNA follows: TGTGCCAGCAGTTTATGGAACGTGGGGGGAGGTCAGCCCCAGCATTTT.

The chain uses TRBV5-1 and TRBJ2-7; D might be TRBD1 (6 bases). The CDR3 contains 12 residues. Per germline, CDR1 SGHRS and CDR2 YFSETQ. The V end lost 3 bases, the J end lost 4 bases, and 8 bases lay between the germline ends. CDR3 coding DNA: TGCGCCAGCAGCTCGCAGGGGTACGAGCAGTACTTC. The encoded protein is CASSSQGYEQYF.

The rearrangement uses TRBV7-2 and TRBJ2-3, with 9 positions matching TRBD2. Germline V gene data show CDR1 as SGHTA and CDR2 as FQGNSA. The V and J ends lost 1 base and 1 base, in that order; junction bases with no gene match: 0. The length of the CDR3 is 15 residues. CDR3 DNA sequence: TGTGCCAGCAGCTTAGGACTAGCGGGCACAGATACGCAGTATTTT. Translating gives CASSLGLAGTDTQYF.

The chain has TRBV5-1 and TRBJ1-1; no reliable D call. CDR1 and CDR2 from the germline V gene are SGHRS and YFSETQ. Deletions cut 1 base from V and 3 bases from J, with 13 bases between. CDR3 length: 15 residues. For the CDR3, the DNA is TGCGCCAGCAGCTTGCAGGATTCCCTGGACACTGAAGCTTTCTTT. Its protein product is CASSLQDSLDTEAFF.

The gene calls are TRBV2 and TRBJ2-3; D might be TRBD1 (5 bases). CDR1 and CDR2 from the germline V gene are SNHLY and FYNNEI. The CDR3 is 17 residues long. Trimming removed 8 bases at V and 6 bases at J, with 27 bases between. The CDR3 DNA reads TGTGCCAGCCGCCAAAGCAGGGCTGGCAGCTTCGGCGATACGCAGTATTTT. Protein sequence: CASRQSRAGSFGDTQYF. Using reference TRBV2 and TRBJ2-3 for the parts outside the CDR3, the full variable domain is EPEVTQTPSHQVTQMGQEVILRCVPISNHLYFYWYRQILGQKVEFLVSFYNNEISEKSEIFDDQFSVERPDGSNFTLKIRSTKLEDSAMYFCASRQSRAGSFGDTQYFGPGTRLTVL.

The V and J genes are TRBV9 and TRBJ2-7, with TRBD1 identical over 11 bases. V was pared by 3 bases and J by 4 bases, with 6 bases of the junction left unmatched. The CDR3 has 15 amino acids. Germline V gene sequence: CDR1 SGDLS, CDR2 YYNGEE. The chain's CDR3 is CASSAGTGGAYEQYF. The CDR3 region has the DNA TGTGCCAGCAGCGCCGGGACAGGGGGAGCTTACGAGCAGTACTTC.

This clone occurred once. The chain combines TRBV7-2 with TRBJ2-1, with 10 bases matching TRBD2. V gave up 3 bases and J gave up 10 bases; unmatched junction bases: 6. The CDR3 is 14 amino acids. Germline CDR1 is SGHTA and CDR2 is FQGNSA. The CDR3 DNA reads TGTGCCAGCAGCTTCAGCGGGGGGGCATGGGAGCAGTTCTTC. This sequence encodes CASSFSGGAWEQFF.